The T cell receptor beta chain described here comes from a study of patients and donors after allogeneic stem cell transplantation (dated by TCRdb to about 2020). Libraries were prepared through RT-PCR. For sequencing, a NextSeq 550 was employed. Clones were called with MiXCR by TCRdb after fastp trimmed the public reads at Q25, and only in-frame beta chains were retained. CDR3 protein duplicates are merged, each entry listing the most common genes and DNA. This sample is represented by some 21,000 distinct CDR3 sequences; 29% of them were singletons. Of the sample, 40% to 50% falls within the top ten clones. At the junction V is shortened by 3 bases and J by 3 bases, with 13 bases in between. From its cysteine to its phenylalanine, the CDR3 spans 15 amino acids. Of all the DNA, just the CDR3 is kept, 45 bases in frame from base 1. As encoded in the germline V gene (reference sequence), CDR1 is SEHNR while CDR2 is FQNEAQ.

The sample holds a few counts of this clonotype. The target of this receptor is not known. Within one base of it there is no much larger clone, and no base qualities were kept. The TCR originated in a human donor who was either an allogeneic HSCT recipient or a stem cell or donor lymphocyte infusion donor (not recorded which). It is not recorded whose cells these are; they may come from a transplant donor. Sequencing was carried out using blood, either unsorted or a sorted T cell fraction (not recorded which). The chain links TRBV7-9 with TRBJ2-3; the D segment could be TRBD1, given 5 matching bases. The CDR3 loop reads CASSLEGARTDTQYF. The DNA reads TGTGCCAGCAGCTTGGAAGGGGCGAGAACAGATACGCAGTATTTT.